The 30 T cell receptor beta chains reported below all come from one sample, sequenced in a study of cytomegalovirus exposure and HLA in healthy donors. The repertoire was sequenced with immunoSEQ multiplex PCR; TCRdb's copy has only in-frame clones and lacks some. The sample comprises about 360,000 clones, approximately 90% of which are singletons, and roughly 0.83% rests with the top ten. Input material: PBMCs. These TCRs come from a woman aged 18-29 years in good health and CMV-seronegative.

A note on this clone: Germline is not matched at one junction end, which may reflect a read error. This sequence joins TRBV7-2 and TRBJ2-3, with 7 bases aligning to TRBD1. Germline CDR1 and CDR2: SGHTA and FQGNSA. This CDR3 comprises 12 residues. The CDR3: CASSWPGQPSHF. The CDR3 bases are TGTGCCAGCAGCTGGCCGGGACAGCCCTCACATTTT.

V and J are TRBV2 and TRBJ2-5, with TRBD2 matching over 15 bases. The CDR3 is 17 residues long. The junction had 11 bases not matched to a gene; V was cut back by 7 bases and J by 5 bases. CDR1 is SNHLY and CDR2 is FYNNEI in the germline V gene. DNA for the CDR3: TGTGCCAGCACCCCTGGGACTAGCGGGGGGCCGTGGGAGACCCAGTACTTC. Protein sequence: CASTPGTSGGPWETQYF.

This clone was seen a few times. This chain joins TRBV10-2 and TRBJ2-7; TRBD2 agrees at 7 bases. Germline V gene sequence: CDR1 WSHSY, CDR2 SAAADI. The CDR3 length is 12 residues. Unmatched junction bases numbered 4, after V lost 4 bases and J lost 7 bases. The CDR3 loop is CASSAVGGEQYF. CDR3 DNA sequence: TGCGCCAGCAGTGCGGTGGGGGGGGAGCAGTACTTC.

CDR3 sequence: CASSSGTSGSREVFF. CDR3 DNA: TGTGCCAGCAGTTCCGGGACTAGCGGGAGCCGAGAAGTGTTCTTC. This chain uses TRBV28 with TRBJ2-1; 14 bases are a match to TRBD2. The J segment lost 15 bases and the V segment lost 4 bases, leaving 11 bases of the junction unmatched. The CDR3 consists of 15 residues. The germline V gene encodes CDR1 MDHEN and CDR2 SYDVKM.

This chain connects TRBV5-1 to TRBJ1-6, with 8 bases aligning to TRBD1. The trim removed 0 bases at V and 7 bases at J, leaving 3 bases unmatched. This CDR3 has 15 residues. Germline CDR1 reads SGHRS; CDR2 reads YFSETQ. The CDR3 coding sequence is TGCGCCAGCAGCTTGGGACAGGGGAGCAATTCACCCCTCCACTTT. This encodes CASSLGQGSNSPLHF.

In this sample, this clone turned up a few times. This chain links TRBV7-9 with TRBJ1-1; D ambiguous. This CDR3 is built from 13 residues. V lost 2 bases, J lost 5 bases, and 9 bases lay in between. Germline-derived CDR1 and CDR2 are SEHNR and FQNEAQ (reference sequence). The CDR3 reads CASSLSERTEAFF. CDR3 bases: TGTGCCAGCAGCTTATCGGAGAGGACTGAAGCTTTCTTT.

V usage is TRBV19 and J usage is TRBJ2-7; 8 positions match TRBD1. Trimming at V came to 5 bases and at J to 9 bases, leaving 12 bases not matched to a gene. This CDR3 is built from 14 residues. Germline lookup yields CDR1 LNHDA and CDR2 SQIVND (reference sequence). The CDR3 is CASSLPRGTGRQYF. CDR3 DNA sequence: TGTGCCAGTAGTCTCCCAAGGGGGACAGGAAGGCAGTACTTC. The full variable domain, its missing parts supplied by reference TRBV19 and TRBJ2-7, is DGGITQSPKYLFRKEGQNVTLSCEQNLNHDAMYWYRQDPGQGLRLIYYSQIVNDFQKGDIAEGYSVSREKKESFPLTVTSAQKNPTAFYLCASSLPRGTGRQYFGPGTRLTVT.

The chain is built from TRBV29-1 and TRBJ2-7; 12 nucleotides agree with TRBD2. Trimming cost V 6 bases and J 8 bases; bases outside gene matches: 11. The CDR3 length is 14 residues. Germline V gene sequence: CDR1 SQVTM, CDR2 ANQGSEA. CDR3 bases: TGCAGCGTCGAAAGACTAGCGGGAGTACGCCAGCAGTACTTC. Amino acids: CSVERLAGVRQQYF.

The CDR3 DNA is TGTGCCAGCAGTTACTCGTCGGGGGGCCGCTACGAGCAGTACTTC. Its protein is CASSYSSGGRYEQYF. The rearrangement uses TRBV6-6 and TRBJ2-7, with D possibly TRBD2 on 7 matching bases. The germline V and J ends were trimmed by 0 bases and 3 bases, with 12 bases remaining between them. The CDR3 has 15 amino acids. CDR1 is MNHNY and CDR2 is SVGAGI in the germline V gene (reference sequence).

This clone came up once. This chain uses TRBV28 with TRBJ2-1; TRBD2 matches at 8 bases. Germline loops: CDR1 MDHEN, CDR2 SYDVKM. Unmatched junction bases numbered 10, after V lost 3 bases and J lost 12 bases. This CDR3 has 14 amino acids. CDR3 region: CASSFSLAGSVQFF. CDR3 DNA sequence: TGTGCCAGCAGTTTCTCGCTAGCGGGTTCAGTGCAGTTCTTC.

In nucleotides, the CDR3 is TGTGCCAGCAGAGAACTAGCGGGGGCCTACAATGAGCAGTTCTTC. This translates into CASRELAGAYNEQFF. The chain recombines TRBV6-1 with TRBJ2-1, with TRBD2 identical over 11 bases. The CDR3 runs 15 residues. Unmatched junction bases numbered 3, after V lost 6 bases and J lost 2 bases. CDR1 is MNHNS and CDR2 is SASEGT in the germline V gene.

The chain combines TRBV27 with TRBJ2-3; D not certain. Per germline, CDR1 MNHEY and CDR2 SMNVEV (reference sequence). The CDR3 is 15 amino acids. The V gene lost 4 bases and the J gene lost 2 bases, with 13 bases spanning the gap. The DNA of the CDR3 is TGTGCCAGCAGTTGGGCCACTTCATCCACAGATACGCAGTATTTT. It translates to CASSWATSSTDTQYF.

The rearrangement uses TRBV28 and TRBJ2-5, with D possibly being TRBD1 (5 bases). CDR1 and CDR2 from the germline V gene are MDHEN and SYDVKM. The CDR3 totals 15 residues. V lost 4 bases and J 5 bases, leaving 17 bases between the germline ends. Here the CDR3 DNA reads TGTGCCAGCAGTTCCCTTGGGGCTCTGGGGGAGACCCAGTACTTC. Its translation is CASSSLGALGETQYF.

The chain joins TRBV5-1 to TRBJ2-7; possibly TRBD1 for D (5 bases). CDR3 length: 20 amino acids. Trimming took 7 bases from V and 4 from J, leaving 36 bases between them. Germline CDR1 reads SGHRS; CDR2 reads YFSETQ. The CDR3 reads CASGKEPGPTQGVVSYEQYF. DNA for the CDR3: TGCGCCAGCGGAAAAGAACCGGGTCCAACCCAAGGGGTTGTTTCTTACGAGCAGTACTTC.

About this clone itself: The same CDR3 also results from other DNA sequences found in this sample. The V call is TRBV7-9, the J call TRBJ2-1; D is ambiguous. The ends were cut back, 5 bases at V and 5 bases at J, with 13 bases in the middle. Germline V gives CDR1 SEHNR, CDR2 FQNEAQ (reference sequence). This CDR3 spans 14 amino acids. The CDR3, as DNA: TGTGCCAGCAGCCCTCTGCGACAAGACAATGAGCAGTTCTTC. It is translated as CASSPLRQDNEQFF.

V and J are TRBV2 and TRBJ2-1; TRBD2 is a possible D gene (6 bases). CDR1 and CDR2 (germline): SNHLY, FYNNEI. This CDR3 has 12 residues. Between the trimmed V and J ends, which lost 6 bases and 7 bases, there was a span of 10 bases. Written as DNA, the CDR3 is TGTGCCAGCAGGGCGAGCGGGAATGAGCAGTTCTTC. It codes for CASRASGNEQFF.

The chain is built from TRBV6-5 and TRBJ1-6, with D perhaps matching TRBD1 (5 bases). Germline-derived CDR1 and CDR2 are MNHEY and SVGAGI. This CDR3 comprises 12 residues. The V end was cut by 5 bases, the J end by 8 bases, with 7 bases between. The CDR3 loop is CASSRQYSPLHF. For the CDR3, the DNA is TGTGCCAGCAGTCGACAGTATTCACCCCTCCACTTT.

The rearrangement uses TRBV6-5 and TRBJ1-5; D perhaps matches TRBD1 (5 bases). Germline loops: CDR1 MNHEY, CDR2 SVGAGI. CDR3 size: 14 residues. V was shortened by 4 bases and J by 4 bases, with 11 bases between the two germline ends. CDR3 region: CASSFQEGNQPQHF. The CDR3 DNA is TGTGCCAGCAGTTTTCAGGAGGGGAATCAGCCCCAGCATTTT.

The V and J genes are TRBV2 and TRBJ2-5, with TRBD1 identical over 8 bases. The CDR3 sequence is 16 residues long. In germline, CDR1 is SNHLY, CDR2 FYNNEI. Unmatched junction bases numbered 7, after V lost 2 bases and J lost 2 bases. CDR3 loop: CASSETGTGRQETQYF. In DNA form, the CDR3 reads TGTGCCAGCAGTGAAACTGGGACAGGTAGACAAGAGACCCAGTACTTC.

This clone has only a few counts. V and J are TRBV28 and TRBJ1-2; 9 nucleotides match TRBD1. Unmatched junction bases numbered 15, after V lost 6 bases and J lost 4 bases. The CDR3 length is 17 residues. Germline V gene sequence: CDR1 MDHEN, CDR2 SYDVKM. The CDR3 sequence is CASSAPGQGTHSYGYTF. In DNA form, the CDR3 reads TGTGCCAGCAGCGCCCCGGGACAGGGAACCCATAGCTATGGCTACACCTTC.

This chain uses TRBV13 with TRBJ1-4; 7 nucleotides match TRBD1. V shed 4 bases and J 6 bases; nucleotides not matched to a gene: 8. From germline, CDR1 is PRHDT and CDR2 FYEKMQ (reference sequence). This CDR3 region has 15 residues. CDR3 coding DNA: TGTGCCAGCAGCTCCGCCGAGGGGGCACATGAAAAACTGTTTTTT. It encodes CASSSAEGAHEKLFF.

The chain uses TRBV7-9 and TRBJ2-1, with D maybe TRBD2 (6 bases). The CDR3 length is 17 residues. V lost 5 bases and J 3 bases, leaving 20 bases between the germline ends. Germline V gene lookup returns CDR1 SEHNR and CDR2 FQNEAQ (reference sequence). The CDR3 DNA follows: TGTGCCAGCAGCCTGCCGCCCGGGGACTCCCACTACAATGAGCAGTTCTTC. Translating gives CASSLPPGDSHYNEQFF.

The chain recombines TRBV19 with TRBJ2-7; 8 positions agree with TRBD2. V shed 7 bases and J 2 bases; nucleotides not matched to a gene: 10. The CDR3 consists of 15 residues. The V gene's germline CDR1 is LNHDA and CDR2 SQIVND (reference sequence). Here the CDR3 reads CASTLSPGLAYEQYF. CDR3 coding DNA: TGTGCCAGTACCCTTTCCCCGGGACTAGCCTACGAGCAGTACTTC.

The J gene is TRBJ2-7, the V gene TRBV28; D might be TRBD2 (5 bases). This CDR3 contains 12 residues. Trimming took 6 bases from V and 7 from J, leaving 13 bases between them. Germline CDR1 is MDHEN and CDR2 is SYDVKM. The CDR3: CASRSGVGEQYF. The CDR3 nucleotides are TGTGCCAGCAGATCCGGGGTGGGTGAGCAGTACTTC. The full variable domain, in which reference TRBV28 and TRBJ2-7 provide the parts outside the CDR3, is DVKVTQSSRYLVKRTGEKVFLECVQDMDHENMFWYRQDPGLGLRLIYFSYDVKMKEKGDIPEGYSVSREKKERFSLILESASTNQTSMYLCASRSGVGEQYFGPGTRLTVT.

This chain connects TRBV5-1 to TRBJ1-4; no clear D gene. The CDR3 totals 15 residues. The ends were cut back, 4 bases at V and 7 bases at J, with 17 bases in the middle. CDR1 SGHRS and CDR2 YFSETQ come from the germline V gene. This CDR3 reads CASSPGAAGSEKLFF. The CDR3 bases are TGCGCCAGCAGCCCCGGTGCTGCCGGTAGTGAAAAACTGTTTTTT.

The chain uses TRBV4-2 and TRBJ2-3, with 12 nucleotides matching TRBD2. Germline V gives CDR1 LGHNA, CDR2 YNFKEQ. With 1 base clipped from V and 2 bases from J, the junction kept 7 bases outside the gene matches. The CDR3 length is 18 residues. The CDR3 DNA sequence: TGTGCCAGCAGCCAAGTTACTAGCGGGGGGCCACTCACAGATACGCAGTATTTT. It is translated as CASSQVTSGGPLTDTQYF.

The chain uses TRBV9 and TRBJ2-1, with 9 bases fitting TRBD2. This CDR3 spans 17 amino acids. The ends lost 0 bases at V and 5 bases at J; junction bases unmatched: 9. The germline V gene encodes CDR1 SGDLS and CDR2 YYNGEE. CDR3 amino acids: CASSVVPSGTWDNEQFF. Written as DNA, the CDR3 is TGTGCCAGCAGCGTAGTCCCTAGCGGGACGTGGGACAATGAGCAGTTCTTC. Drawing the rest from reference TRBV9 and TRBJ2-1, the complete variable domain is DSGVTQTPKHLITATGQRVTLRCSPRSGDLSVYWYQQSLDQGLQFLIQYYNGEERAKGNILERFSAQQFPDLHSELNLSSLELGDSALYFCASSVVPSGTWDNEQFFGPGTRLTVL.

The chain combines TRBV29-1 with TRBJ1-3; D unclear. The germline V gene encodes CDR1 SQVTM and CDR2 ANQGSEA. V shed 7 bases and J shed 4 bases, with 14 bases lying between them. The CDR3 spans 13 residues. CDR3 protein: CSAVARRGNTIYF. In nucleotides, the CDR3 is TGCAGCGCCGTAGCACGACGGGGAAACACCATATATTTT.

The V and J genes are TRBV6-1 and TRBJ2-1, with D perhaps TRBD1 (6 bases). Per germline, CDR1 MNHNS and CDR2 SASEGT. This CDR3 contains 13 residues. The ends were cut back, 7 bases at V and 6 bases at J, with 13 bases in the middle. The CDR3: CASIRGKGNEQFF. The DNA of the CDR3 is TGTGCCAGCATAAGGGGGAAAGGCAATGAGCAGTTCTTC.

This rearrangement joins TRBV6-6 to TRBJ2-7; weak D call: TRBD1 (5 bases). Deletions cut 6 bases from V and 4 bases from J, with 13 bases between. The V gene's germline CDR1 is MNHNY and CDR2 SVGAGI (reference sequence). There are 13 residues in the CDR3. CDR3 in DNA: TGTGCCAGCAGCCTTAGACAGTCTTACGAGCAGTACTTC. It translates to CASSLRQSYEQYF.